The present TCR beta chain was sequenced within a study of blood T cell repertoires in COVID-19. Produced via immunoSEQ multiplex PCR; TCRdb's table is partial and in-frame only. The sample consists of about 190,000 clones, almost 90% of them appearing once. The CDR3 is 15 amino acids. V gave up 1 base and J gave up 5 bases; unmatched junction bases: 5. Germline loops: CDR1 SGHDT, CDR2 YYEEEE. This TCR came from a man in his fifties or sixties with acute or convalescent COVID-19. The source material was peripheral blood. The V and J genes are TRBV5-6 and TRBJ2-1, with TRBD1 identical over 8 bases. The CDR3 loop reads CASSLWGQADNEQFF. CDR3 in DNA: TGTGCCAGCAGCTTGTGGGGACAGGCTGACAATGAGCAGTTCTTC.